Listed below are T cell receptor beta chains from one sample, sequenced in a study of blood T cell repertoires in COVID-19. Assay: immunoSEQ multiplex PCR; the TCRdb copy retains only in-frame clones and omits some. The repertoire holds hundreds of thousands of clones, with roughly four fifths as singletons. The sample taken for sequencing was PBMCs or T cells enriched from blood (not recorded which). Every receptor here comes from a woman in her forties who had been exposed to COVID-19. Both conserved end residues are part of each CDR3. The D gene is left open where the match is weak. Size values are once, few and many counts, or a class for expanded clones, and some rows have none.

clone_size j_call d_call v_call cdr3_aa cdr3_nt
NA TRBJ1-5 NA TRBV5-6 CASSLPGLNQPQHF TGTGCCAGCAGCTTACCGGGACTTAATCAGCCCCAGCATTTT
few TRBJ1-2 TRBD1 TRBV28 CASSAIRQGGIYTF TGTGCCAGCAGTGCTATAAGACAGGGGGGAATCTACACCTTC
NA TRBJ1-1 NA TRBV30 CAWSRAGLLNTEAFF TGTGCCTGGAGCCGGGCGGGACTCCTGAACACTGAAGCTTTCTTT
once TRBJ1-2 TRBD1 TRBV10-3 CAINQLTGATNYGYTF TGTGCCATCAATCAGCTAACAGGGGCAACTAACTATGGCTACACCTTC
NA TRBJ1-3 NA TRBV6-1 CASSEDPGDSGNTIYF TGTGCCAGCAGTGAAGACCCCGGGGACTCTGGAAACACCATATATTTT
NA TRBJ1-6 NA TRBV4-2 CASSPSGDNSPLHF TGTGCCAGCAGCCCGTCGGGTGATAATTCACCCCTCCACTTT
NA TRBJ1-1 TRBD1 TRBV2 CASSATGSAEAFF TGTGCCAGCAGTGCGACAGGGAGTGCTGAAGCTTTCTTT
NA TRBJ2-2 TRBD2 TRBV6-1 CASSEPGGTGELFF TGTGCCAGCAGTGAACCGGGGGGGACCGGGGAGCTGTTTTTT
NA TRBJ1-6 NA TRBV10-1 CASSEVPSRESPLHF TGCGCCAGCAGTGAAGTCCCTTCGAGAGAGTCACCCCTCCACTTT
once TRBJ1-2 NA TRBV6-6 CASSYPDFNYGYTF TGTGCCAGCAGTTACCCGGACTTTAACTATGGCTACACCTTC
NA TRBJ2-7 TRBD1 TRBV5-6 CASRWTGGSYEQYF TGTGCCAGCAGATGGACAGGGGGCTCCTACGAGCAGTACTTC
once TRBJ2-3 TRBD2 TRBV18 CASSVLAAQRDTQYF TGTGCCAGCTCAGTACTAGCGGCGCAAAGAGATACGCAGTATTTT
few TRBJ1-5 NA TRBV19 CASSIDQGEQNQPQHF TGTGCCAGTAGTATAGACCAGGGTGAACAAAATCAGCCCCAGCATTTT
NA TRBJ2-3 TRBD2 TRBV5-6 CASSLKAGGKSTDTQYF TGTGCCAGCAGCTTAAAAGCGGGGGGGAAATCCACAGATACGCAGTATTTT
NA TRBJ1-1 NA TRBV21-1 CASGHTEAFF TGTGCCAGCGGGCACACTGAAGCTTTCTTT
NA TRBJ1-2 NA TRBV6-6 CASSPDRKALYGYTF TGTGCCAGCAGTCCGGACAGAAAAGCGCTCTATGGCTACACCTTC
NA TRBJ2-5 NA TRBV5-1 CASSVLPGQETQYF TGCGCCAGCAGCGTACTACCTGGCCAAGAGACCCAGTACTTC
once TRBJ1-5 NA TRBV19 CASSVQTPGNQPQHF TGTGCCAGTAGTGTTCAGACCCCGGGAAATCAGCCCCAGCATTTT
NA TRBJ1-1 NA TRBV5-1 CASSPTLRGGEAFF TGCGCCAGCAGCCCTACCCTCAGGGGTGGTGAAGCTTTCTTT
NA TRBJ2-3 TRBD1 TRBV7-9 CASSRDRTTDTQYF TGTGCCAGCAGCCGGGACAGGACCACAGATACGCAGTATTTT
NA TRBJ1-1 NA TRBV28 CASSRPGALGDTEAFF TGTGCCAGCAGCCGCCCAGGGGCCCTCGGGGACACTGAAGCTTTCTTT
NA TRBJ1-5 NA TRBV6-2/TRBV6-3 CASSPGSYSNQPQHF TGTGCCAGCAGTCCCGGGTCATATAGCAATCAGCCCCAGCATTTT
NA TRBJ1-1 NA TRBV7-2 CASSLGRLNTEAFF TGTGCCAGCAGCTTAGGTCGGTTGAACACTGAAGCTTTCTTT
NA TRBJ1-5 NA TRBV6-5 CASSWGGSNQPQHF TGTGCCAGCAGCTGGGGGGGTAGCAATCAGCCCCAGCATTTT